These T cell receptor beta chains were read from a single sample in a study of T cell repertoires in cytomegalovirus infection. Antigens for these TCRs are unknown. TCRdb called the reads again in MiXCR, with one record for every CDR3 protein. The sample records fewer than 1,000,000 distinct CDR3 sequences, 30% to 40% being singletons. The sequenced sample was cultured CD8+ T cells from PBMCs, obtained from culture after CMV antigen stimulation. The receptor set was obtained from a human donor in good health (CMV status not recorded). Some clones in this sample may be carry-over from other donors' samples. CDR3s include the opening cysteine and the closing phenylalanine or tryptophan. A D gene is named only where the DNA matches it firmly.

J gene: TRBJ2-7
D gene: -
V gene: TRBV4-1
CDR3 length: 15
CDR3 protein: CASSQDVGKGYEQYF

J gene: TRBJ2-1
D gene: -
V gene: TRBV7-2
CDR3 length: 15
CDR3 protein: CASSPISGPAGEQFF

J gene: TRBJ2-1
D gene: -
V gene: TRBV19
CDR3 length: 15
CDR3 protein: CASSIGVQNLNEQFF

J gene: TRBJ2-5
D gene: TRBD2
V gene: TRBV7-2
CDR3 length: 16
CDR3 protein: CASSLELAGGHGTQYF

J gene: TRBJ2-3
D gene: TRBD1
V gene: TRBV12-5
CDR3 length: 15
CDR3 protein: CASGWRTGSTDTQYF

J gene: TRBJ2-2
D gene: TRBD1
V gene: TRBV6-5
CDR3 length: 18
CDR3 protein: CASSYWDRGRSSPGELFF

J gene: TRBJ1-2
D gene: TRBD1
V gene: TRBV6-2/TRBV6-3
CDR3 length: 15
CDR3 protein: CASSAIRDSDRLYTF

J gene: TRBJ1-1
D gene: -
V gene: TRBV12-5
CDR3 length: 11
CDR3 protein: CASGLNREAFF

J gene: TRBJ2-7
D gene: -
V gene: TRBV2
CDR3 length: 13
CDR3 protein: CASSDVAYYEQYF

J gene: TRBJ2-7
D gene: TRBD2
V gene: TRBV10-3
CDR3 length: 16
CDR3 protein: CAISEWVAGTSYEQYF

J gene: TRBJ2-2
D gene: TRBD1
V gene: TRBV12-5
CDR3 length: 18
CDR3 protein: CASGTPDRGRMNTGELFF

J gene: TRBJ2-3
D gene: -
V gene: TRBV7-3
CDR3 length: 16
CDR3 protein: CASSLNRIASTDTQYF

J gene: TRBJ1-6
D gene: TRBD1
V gene: TRBV5-6
CDR3 length: 14
CDR3 protein: CASSPDRLYSPLHF

J gene: TRBJ1-5
D gene: -
V gene: TRBV7-9
CDR3 length: 12
CDR3 protein: CASSSRGQPQHF

J gene: TRBJ2-7
D gene: TRBD2
V gene: TRBV12-3/TRBV12-4
CDR3 length: 15
CDR3 protein: CASTITSGGSNEQYF

J gene: TRBJ2-2
D gene: TRBD1
V gene: TRBV19
CDR3 length: 17
CDR3 protein: CASRKSEPTGDTGELFF

J gene: TRBJ1-1
D gene: -
V gene: TRBV7-6
CDR3 length: 15
CDR3 protein: CASSPGGGWSTEAFF

J gene: TRBJ2-5
D gene: -
V gene: TRBV2
CDR3 length: 13
CDR3 protein: CASSDRGLETQYF

J gene: TRBJ2-7
D gene: TRBD1
V gene: TRBV6-1
CDR3 length: 14
CDR3 protein: CASSRTGGSYEQYF

J gene: TRBJ1-1
D gene: -
V gene: TRBV7-9
CDR3 length: 12
CDR3 protein: CASSSVGGGAFF

J gene: TRBJ2-2
D gene: TRBD1
V gene: TRBV6-2/TRBV6-3
CDR3 length: 15
CDR3 protein: CASSYSGTGGRELFF

J gene: TRBJ1-4
D gene: -
V gene: TRBV7-9
CDR3 length: 14
CDR3 protein: CASSFGTFNEKLFF

J gene: TRBJ1-4
D gene: -
V gene: TRBV10-3
CDR3 length: 14
CDR3 protein: CAISEKHSGEKLFF

J gene: TRBJ2-3
D gene: -
V gene: TRBV5-1
CDR3 length: 18
CDR3 protein: CASSPEATGQRATDTQYF

J gene: TRBJ1-5
D gene: TRBD1
V gene: TRBV6-5
CDR3 length: 17
CDR3 protein: CASSERGTGAGDQPQHF

J gene: TRBJ1-2
D gene: -
V gene: TRBV27
CDR3 length: 14
CDR3 protein: CASSETGTGYGYTF

J gene: TRBJ1-2
D gene: TRBD1
V gene: TRBV9
CDR3 length: 17
CDR3 protein: CASSVGSRGTGGRGYTF

J gene: TRBJ2-1
D gene: -
V gene: TRBV19
CDR3 length: 20
CDR3 protein: CAINRLRGLAWMRSYNEQFF

J gene: TRBJ2-1
D gene: -
V gene: TRBV6-2/TRBV6-3
CDR3 length: 13
CDR3 protein: CAVEGPASNEQFF

J gene: TRBJ1-6
D gene: -
V gene: TRBV27
CDR3 length: 14
CDR3 protein: CASTEGGGSSPLHF

J gene: TRBJ1-1
D gene: -
V gene: TRBV6-5
CDR3 length: 16
CDR3 protein: CASSTSWGALNTEAFF

J gene: TRBJ2-1
D gene: -
V gene: TRBV19
CDR3 length: 13
CDR3 protein: CASSRYPTNEQFF

J gene: TRBJ1-5
D gene: TRBD1
V gene: TRBV19
CDR3 length: 15
CDR3 protein: CASSMGQGSVQPQHF

J gene: TRBJ1-6
D gene: TRBD1
V gene: TRBV12-3/TRBV12-4
CDR3 length: 16
CDR3 protein: CASSLRGQGPSWALHF

J gene: TRBJ1-1
D gene: TRBD1
V gene: TRBV27
CDR3 length: 13
CDR3 protein: CASSGDGTEKAFF

J gene: TRBJ2-7
D gene: -
V gene: TRBV12-3/TRBV12-4
CDR3 length: 12
CDR3 protein: CASSSGRMEQYF

J gene: TRBJ1-4
D gene: -
V gene: TRBV5-4
CDR3 length: 13
CDR3 protein: CASSVGEGEKLFF

J gene: TRBJ1-5
D gene: -
V gene: TRBV19
CDR3 length: 15
CDR3 protein: CASSASGDSNQPQHF

J gene: TRBJ2-7
D gene: -
V gene: TRBV7-2
CDR3 length: 15
CDR3 protein: CASSDRDGSTYEQYF

J gene: TRBJ2-3
D gene: -
V gene: TRBV27
CDR3 length: 17
CDR3 protein: CASSLSFYSGSTDTQYF

J gene: TRBJ2-5
D gene: TRBD2
V gene: TRBV4-1
CDR3 length: 15
CDR3 protein: CASSQVRTRNGTQYF

J gene: TRBJ2-3
D gene: TRBD2
V gene: TRBV10-3
CDR3 length: 15
CDR3 protein: CAISLRLASTDTQYF